This T cell receptor beta chain stems from a study of blood T cell repertoires in COVID-19. Study in general: Both acute and convalescent COVID-19 samples were obtained from the United States, Italy and Spain. T cells, B-cell-depleted T cells, or PBMCs supplied cDNA or gDNA.

Using immunoSEQ multiplex PCR, the repertoire was profiled, and TCRdb retains in-frame clones only, with some absent. The data contain fewer than 250,000 clones, around four fifths of them singletons. Germline CDR1 SGHRS, CDR2 YFSETQ. Deletions cut 0 bases from V and 4 bases from J, with 11 bases between. This CDR3 spans 15 amino acids. This chain uses TRBV5-1 with TRBJ2-1, with D perhaps TRBD2 (6 bases). Sequenced material: peripheral blood. The sequence was collected from a man aged 45-60 years with acute or convalescent COVID-19. In nucleotides, the CDR3 is TGCGCCAGCAGCTTGGACGGGAGCTTGTACAATGAGCAGTTCTTC. This gives the protein CASSLDGSLYNEQFF.